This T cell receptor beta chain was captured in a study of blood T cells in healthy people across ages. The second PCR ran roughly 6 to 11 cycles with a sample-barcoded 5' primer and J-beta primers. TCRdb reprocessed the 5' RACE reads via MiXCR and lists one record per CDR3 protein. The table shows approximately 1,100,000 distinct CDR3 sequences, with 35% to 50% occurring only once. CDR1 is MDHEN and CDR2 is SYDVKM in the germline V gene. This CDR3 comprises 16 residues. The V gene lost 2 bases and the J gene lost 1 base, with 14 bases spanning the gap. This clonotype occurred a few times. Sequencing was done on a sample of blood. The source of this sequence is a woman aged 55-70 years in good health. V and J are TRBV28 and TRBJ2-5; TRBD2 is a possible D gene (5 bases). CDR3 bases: TGTGCCAGCAGTTTAGGCGGAGGAGTTTCCCAAGAGACCCAGTACTTC. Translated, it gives CASSLGGGVSQETQYF.